This TCR beta chain was obtained from a study of blood T cell repertoires in COVID-19. Across the whole study: T cells, B-cell-depleted T cells, or PBMCs provided the cDNA or gDNA that served as material.

Source study methods: Estimation of nucleated cell counts relied on the amplification of reference gene primers. Produced via immunoSEQ multiplex PCR; TCRdb's table is partial and in-frame only. The V and J calls and the clone size are those of that table, but D and trimming were determined from the DNA. This sample carries 100,000 or so clones, around 93% of them seen once, and the ten largest clones take under 2.5%. Trimming removed 7 bases at V and 7 bases at J, with 17 bases between. Germline assignment: CDR1 MDHEN and CDR2 SYDVKM. This CDR3 has 14 residues. Sequencing used peripheral blood. The V call is TRBV28, the J call TRBJ2-4; the D gene is possibly TRBD2 (5 bases). The sequence was obtained from a human donor with active COVID-19. The donor label of this sample is uncertain. The CDR3 DNA reads TGTGCCAGCACCACAGTCGGGATTGGGAACATTCAGTACTTC. It translates to CASTTVGIGNIQYF.